What follows describes a single T cell receptor (beta chain). Antigen: not known. A read error may explain this, as a much larger clone is one base away. This sample is drawn from a study of molecular identifiers for immune sequencing clone quantification. Points from the study as a whole: Over 98% of effector molecules, yet under 1% of naive-cell molecules, were held by clones above 20 RNA copies.

Previously described methods with listed TCR primers produced the bulk TCR libraries. Via MiXCR, TCRdb re-called the PCR reads, giving one row per CDR3 protein. Here the sample spans about 640,000 distinct CDR3 sequences, 15% to 20% being singletons. The germline V gene encodes CDR1 SEHNR and CDR2 FQNEAQ (reference sequence). The CDR3 extends over 13 amino acids. Sorting isolated naive CD8 T cells as CD8+CD4-CCR7+CD45RA+ events. Sample: naive CD8+ T cells from blood, with Jurkat cell RNA spiked in. Stated subset: FACS-sorted CD8+CD4-CCR7+CD45RA+ naive T cells. The receptor was isolated from a human donor in good health. Some libraries in this study had Jurkat cell RNA spiked in. The V and J genes are TRBV7-9 and TRBJ2-7; D not resolved. The CDR3 bases are TGTGCCAGCAGCTTAGCGCCCCACTACGAGCAGTGCTTC. This translates into CASSLAPHYEQCF.